Listed below are T cell receptor beta chains from one sample, sequenced in a study of cytomegalovirus exposure and HLA in healthy donors. Sequenced by immunoSEQ multiplex PCR; TCRdb stores in-frame clones only, minus some. The repertoire includes around 130,000 clones, approximately 86% of them detected once, and 1.5% to 2% sits in the top ten. Sequencing was performed on PBMCs. The receptor source for this set is a boy between 10 and 17 years old in good health and CMV-seronegative. CDR3s include the opening cysteine and the closing phenylalanine or tryptophan. A D gene is named only where the DNA matches it firmly. Part of the rows lack a size; the others show once, few, many or a class for expanded clones.

v_gene: TRBV4-3; j_gene: TRBJ1-1; d_gene: .; abundance: few; CDR3aa: CASSQVQYTEAFF; CDR3nt: TGCGCCAGCAGCCAAGTCCAATACACTGAAGCTTTCTTT
v_gene: TRBV6-5; j_gene: TRBJ1-6; d_gene: .; abundance: once; CDR3aa: CASSYVWTDYNSPLHF; CDR3nt: TGTGCCAGCAGTTACGTATGGACAGACTATAATTCACCCCTCCACTTT
v_gene: TRBV2; j_gene: TRBJ1-5; d_gene: TRBD1; abundance: .; CDR3aa: CASSDPGGAGHQPQHF; CDR3nt: TGTGCCAGCAGTGACCCAGGGGGCGCAGGGCATCAGCCCCAGCATTTT
v_gene: TRBV28; j_gene: TRBJ2-7; d_gene: .; abundance: .; CDR3aa: CASSLGTRGHEQYF; CDR3nt: TGTGCCAGCAGTTTGGGGACAAGGGGCCACGAGCAGTACTTC
v_gene: TRBV6-1; j_gene: TRBJ2-7; d_gene: TRBD1; abundance: few; CDR3aa: CASSRDRGDEQYF; CDR3nt: TGTGCCAGCAGCAGGGACAGGGGCGACGAGCAGTACTTC
v_gene: TRBV14; j_gene: TRBJ2-1; d_gene: TRBD2; abundance: .; CDR3aa: CASSPRTSGGLSSYNEQFF; CDR3nt: TGTGCCAGCAGCCCTAGGACTAGCGGGGGCCTTAGCTCCTACAATGAGCAGTTCTTC
v_gene: TRBV5-1; j_gene: TRBJ1-1; d_gene: TRBD1; abundance: .; CDR3aa: CASSLVRGRGTEAFF; CDR3nt: TGCGCCAGCAGCTTGGTCAGGGGGCGGGGGACTGAAGCTTTCTTT
v_gene: TRBV5-3; j_gene: TRBJ2-2; d_gene: .; abundance: .; CDR3aa: CARSLDRERLPGELFF; CDR3nt: TGTGCCAGAAGCTTGGACCGGGAGCGTCTGCCCGGGGAGCTGTTTTTT
v_gene: TRBV25-1; j_gene: TRBJ2-6; d_gene: .; abundance: .; CDR3aa: CASSPGSGANVLTF; CDR3nt: TGTGCCAGCAGCCCGGGGTCTGGGGCCAACGTCCTGACTTTC
v_gene: TRBV19; j_gene: TRBJ1-2; d_gene: TRBD1; abundance: once; CDR3aa: CASRDRAGPSSNYGYTF; CDR3nt: TGTGCCAGCCGGGACAGGGCCGGGCCCTCCTCCAACTATGGCTACACCTTC
v_gene: TRBV6-1; j_gene: TRBJ1-1; d_gene: .; abundance: .; CDR3aa: CASRGLAGIEAFF; CDR3nt: TGTGCCAGCAGAGGACTCGCGGGCATTGAAGCTTTCTTT
v_gene: TRBV19; j_gene: TRBJ2-1; d_gene: .; abundance: .; CDR3aa: CATSARLSTDNEQFF; CDR3nt: TGTGCCACCTCGGCTCGACTCTCGACAGACAATGAGCAGTTCTTC
v_gene: TRBV30; j_gene: TRBJ1-1; d_gene: .; abundance: .; CDR3aa: CAWRGGNTEAFF; CDR3nt: TGTGCCTGGAGGGGGGGTAACACTGAAGCTTTCTTT
v_gene: TRBV9; j_gene: TRBJ2-7; d_gene: .; abundance: .; CDR3aa: CASSVASGSYEQYF; CDR3nt: TGTGCCAGCAGCGTAGCATCAGGATCCTACGAGCAGTACTTC
v_gene: TRBV30; j_gene: TRBJ2-7; d_gene: .; abundance: .; CDR3aa: CAWSVGGYEQYF; CDR3nt: TGTGCCTGGAGTGTAGGCGGGTACGAGCAGTACTTC
v_gene: TRBV19; j_gene: TRBJ1-5; d_gene: TRBD1; abundance: .; CDR3aa: CAGSRTGGKQPQHF; CDR3nt: TGTGCCGGATCCAGGACAGGGGGTAAACAGCCCCAGCATTTT
v_gene: TRBV2; j_gene: TRBJ2-1; d_gene: .; abundance: .; CDR3aa: CASSALVNEQFF; CDR3nt: TGTGCCAGCAGTGCCCTAGTTAATGAGCAGTTCTTC
v_gene: TRBV4-1; j_gene: TRBJ2-7; d_gene: TRBD1; abundance: .; CDR3aa: CASSLDRGSYEQYF; CDR3nt: TGCGCCAGCAGCCTCGACAGGGGTTCCTACGAGCAGTACTTC
v_gene: TRBV29-1; j_gene: TRBJ1-1; d_gene: TRBD1; abundance: few; CDR3aa: CSTSGGETEAFF; CDR3nt: TGCAGCACCTCAGGGGGCGAGACTGAAGCTTTCTTT
v_gene: TRBV11-1; j_gene: TRBJ2-5; d_gene: TRBD2; abundance: once; CDR3aa: CASSSGLAIETQYF; CDR3nt: TGTGCCAGCAGCTCGGGACTAGCGATCGAGACCCAGTACTTC
v_gene: TRBV4-2; j_gene: TRBJ2-3; d_gene: TRBD2; abundance: .; CDR3aa: CASSQSSGGDGADTQYF; CDR3nt: TGTGCCAGCAGCCAGTCTAGCGGGGGTGACGGGGCAGATACGCAGTATTTT
v_gene: TRBV11-2; j_gene: TRBJ2-2; d_gene: .; abundance: .; CDR3aa: CASSKTTVTGELFF; CDR3nt: TGTGCCAGCAGCAAGACGACAGTCACCGGGGAGCTGTTTTTT
v_gene: TRBV4-3; j_gene: TRBJ2-7; d_gene: .; abundance: .; CDR3aa: CASSQDSREANEQYF; CDR3nt: TGCGCCAGCAGCCAAGATTCTCGGGAAGCGAACGAGCAGTACTTC
v_gene: TRBV4-3; j_gene: TRBJ2-3; d_gene: .; abundance: few; CDR3aa: CASSQDEVAGTDTQYF; CDR3nt: TGCGCCAGCAGCCAAGATGAAGTAGCGGGCACAGATACGCAGTATTTT
v_gene: TRBV5-8; j_gene: TRBJ1-3; d_gene: .; abundance: .; CDR3aa: CASSPATVVASGNTIYF; CDR3nt: TGTGCCAGCAGTCCGGCGACGGTAGTAGCCTCTGGAAACACCATATATTTT
v_gene: TRBV5-1; j_gene: TRBJ2-1; d_gene: .; abundance: .; CDR3aa: CASSARGSSGDNEQFF; CDR3nt: TGCGCCAGCAGCGCGAGAGGGAGTAGCGGCGACAATGAGCAGTTCTTC
v_gene: TRBV25-1; j_gene: TRBJ2-1; d_gene: TRBD2; abundance: .; CDR3aa: CASSDRTSGYNEQFF; CDR3nt: TGTGCCAGCAGTGACCGGACTAGCGGATACAATGAGCAGTTCTTC
v_gene: TRBV21-1; j_gene: TRBJ2-7; d_gene: .; abundance: .; CDR3aa: CASSKDPSGSYEQYF; CDR3nt: TGTGCCAGCAGCAAAGACCCTAGCGGGAGCTACGAGCAGTACTTC
v_gene: TRBV6-5; j_gene: TRBJ1-2; d_gene: .; abundance: .; CDR3aa: CASSLGSNYGYTF; CDR3nt: TGTGCCAGCAGCCTCGGGTCCAACTATGGCTACACCTTC
v_gene: TRBV27; j_gene: TRBJ1-2; d_gene: TRBD1; abundance: .; CDR3aa: CASSSRSQGAVYGYTF; CDR3nt: TGTGCCAGCAGTTCTCGGAGCCAGGGGGCGGTTTATGGCTACACCTTC
v_gene: TRBV19; j_gene: TRBJ2-1; d_gene: .; abundance: .; CDR3aa: CASRKESSYNEQFF; CDR3nt: TGTGCCAGTAGAAAGGAGAGCTCCTACAATGAGCAGTTCTTC
v_gene: TRBV5-1; j_gene: TRBJ2-5; d_gene: TRBD2; abundance: .; CDR3aa: CASSPTSGTQETQYF; CDR3nt: TGCGCCAGCAGCCCGACTAGCGGAACACAAGAGACCCAGTACTTC
v_gene: TRBV7-8; j_gene: TRBJ1-5; d_gene: .; abundance: .; CDR3aa: CASSPEAQGRKPQHF; CDR3nt: TGTGCCAGCAGCCCGGAAGCCCAGGGCAGAAAGCCCCAGCATTTT
v_gene: TRBV7-8; j_gene: TRBJ1-2; d_gene: TRBD1; abundance: .; CDR3aa: CASSLVVGQGTVYHGYTF; CDR3nt: TGTGCCAGCAGCTTAGTCGTGGGACAGGGTACGGTCTATCATGGCTACACCTTC
v_gene: TRBV6-5; j_gene: TRBJ2-1; d_gene: .; abundance: .; CDR3aa: CASSYPALGRDNEQFF; CDR3nt: TGTGCCAGCAGTTACCCGGCACTAGGGCGGGACAATGAGCAGTTCTTC
v_gene: TRBV6-5; j_gene: TRBJ1-1; d_gene: .; abundance: few; CDR3aa: CATIPGRHGREAFF; CDR3nt: TGTGCCACCATCCCTGGACGCCACGGGAGGGAAGCTTTCTTT
v_gene: TRBV27; j_gene: TRBJ2-2; d_gene: .; abundance: .; CDR3aa: CASSYFLTGELFF; CDR3nt: TGTGCCAGCAGTTATTTCCTCACCGGGGAGCTGTTTTTT
v_gene: TRBV7-6; j_gene: TRBJ2-7; d_gene: TRBD2; abundance: once; CDR3aa: CASSLAAGGLFEQYF; CDR3nt: TGTGCCAGCAGCTTAGCCGCGGGAGGTCTTTTCGAGCAGTACTTC
v_gene: TRBV9; j_gene: TRBJ2-3; d_gene: TRBD1; abundance: .; CDR3aa: CASSVGGQGAGDTQYF; CDR3nt: TGTGCCAGCAGCGTTGGGGGACAGGGGGCAGGAGATACGCAGTATTTT
v_gene: TRBV5-1; j_gene: TRBJ1-2; d_gene: .; abundance: .; CDR3aa: CASSLESQSGYTF; CDR3nt: TGCGCCAGCAGCTTGGAATCACAAAGTGGCTACACCTTC
v_gene: TRBV5-1; j_gene: TRBJ2-7; d_gene: TRBD1; abundance: .; CDR3aa: CASSPTGVYEQYF; CDR3nt: TGCGCCAGCAGCCCAACAGGGGTCTACGAGCAGTACTTC
v_gene: TRBV6-1; j_gene: TRBJ2-7; d_gene: .; abundance: .; CDR3aa: CASSPERGAYEQYF; CDR3nt: TGTGCCAGCAGTCCCGAACGGGGAGCCTACGAGCAGTACTTC
v_gene: TRBV19; j_gene: TRBJ2-1; d_gene: TRBD2; abundance: .; CDR3aa: CASIGTSGIGEQFF; CDR3nt: TGTGCCAGTATCGGGACTAGCGGGATAGGTGAGCAGTTCTTC